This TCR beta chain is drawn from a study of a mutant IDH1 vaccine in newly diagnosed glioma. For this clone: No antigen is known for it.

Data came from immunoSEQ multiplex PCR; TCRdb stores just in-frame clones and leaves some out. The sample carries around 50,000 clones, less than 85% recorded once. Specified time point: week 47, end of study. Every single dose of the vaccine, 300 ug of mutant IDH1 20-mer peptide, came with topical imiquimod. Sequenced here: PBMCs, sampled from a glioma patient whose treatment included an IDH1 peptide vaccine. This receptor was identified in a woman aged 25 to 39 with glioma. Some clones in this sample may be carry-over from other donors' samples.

The CDR3 spells CASSLGTVEQYF. Written as DNA, the CDR3 is TGCGCCAGCAGCTTGGGGACCGTCGAGCAGTACTTC. The chain carries TRBV5-1 and TRBJ2-7; no firm D call. Deletions cut 0 bases from V and 6 bases from J, with 7 bases between. The length of the CDR3 is 12 residues. Germline V CDR1 and CDR2: SGHRS, YFSETQ. The variable domain in full, with the rest retrieved from reference TRBV5-1 and TRBJ2-7, is KAGVTQTPRYLIKTRGQQVTLSCSPISGHRSVSWYQQTPGQGLQFLFEYFSETQRNKGNFPGRFSGRQFSNSRSEMNVSTLELGDSALYLCASSLGTVEQYFGPGTRLTVT.